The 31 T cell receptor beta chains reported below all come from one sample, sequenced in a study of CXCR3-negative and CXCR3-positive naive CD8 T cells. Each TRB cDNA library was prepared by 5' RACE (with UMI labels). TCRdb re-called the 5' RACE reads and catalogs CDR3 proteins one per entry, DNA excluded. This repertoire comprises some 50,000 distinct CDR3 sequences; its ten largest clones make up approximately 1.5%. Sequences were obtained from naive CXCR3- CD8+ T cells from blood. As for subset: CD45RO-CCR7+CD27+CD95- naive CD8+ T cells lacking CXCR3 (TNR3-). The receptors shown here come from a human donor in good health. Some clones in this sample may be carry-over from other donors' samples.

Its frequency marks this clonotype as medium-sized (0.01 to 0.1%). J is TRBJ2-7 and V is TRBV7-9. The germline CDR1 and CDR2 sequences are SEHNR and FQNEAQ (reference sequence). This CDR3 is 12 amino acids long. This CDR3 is CASSFNLGEQYF. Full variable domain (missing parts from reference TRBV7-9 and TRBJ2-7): DTGVSQNPRHKITKRGQNVTFRCDPISEHNRLYWYRQTLGQGPEFLTYFQNEAQLEKSRLLSDRFSAERPKGSFSTLEIQRTEQGDSAMYLCASSFNLGEQYFGPGTRLTVT.

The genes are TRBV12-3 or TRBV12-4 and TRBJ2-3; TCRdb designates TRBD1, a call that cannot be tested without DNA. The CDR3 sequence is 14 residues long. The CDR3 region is CASSRLGAADTQYF.

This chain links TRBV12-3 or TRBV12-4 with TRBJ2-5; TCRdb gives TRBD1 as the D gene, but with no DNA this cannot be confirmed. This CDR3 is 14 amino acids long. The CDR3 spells CASSTYVPGETQYF.

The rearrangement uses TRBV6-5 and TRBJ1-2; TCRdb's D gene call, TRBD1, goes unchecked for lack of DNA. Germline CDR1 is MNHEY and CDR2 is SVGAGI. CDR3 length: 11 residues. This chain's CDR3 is CASRDLYGYTF.

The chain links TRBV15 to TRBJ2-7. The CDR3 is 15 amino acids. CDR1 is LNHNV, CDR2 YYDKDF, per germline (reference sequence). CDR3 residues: CATSRGGDLSYEQYF. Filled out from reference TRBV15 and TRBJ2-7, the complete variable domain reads DAMVIQNPRYQVTQFGKPVTLSCSQTLNHNVMYWYQQKSSQAPKLLFHYYDKDFNNEADTPDNFQSRRPNTSFCFLDIRSPGLGDTAMYLCATSRGGDLSYEQYFGPGTRLTVT.

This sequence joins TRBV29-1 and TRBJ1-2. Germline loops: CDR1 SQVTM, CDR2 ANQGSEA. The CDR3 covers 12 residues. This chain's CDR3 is CSLDTGQRGYTF.

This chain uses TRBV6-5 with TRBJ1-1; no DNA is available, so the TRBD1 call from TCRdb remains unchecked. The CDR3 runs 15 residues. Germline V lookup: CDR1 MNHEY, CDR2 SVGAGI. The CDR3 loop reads CASSPSTAVNTEAFF.

CDR3: CASSLGLGEEETQYF. The V and J genes are TRBV7-2 and TRBJ2-5. The V gene's germline CDR1 is SGHTA and CDR2 FQGNSA. The CDR3 runs 15 residues.

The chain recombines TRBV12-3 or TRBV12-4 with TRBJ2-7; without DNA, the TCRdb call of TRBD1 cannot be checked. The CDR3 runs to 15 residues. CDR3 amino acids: CASSFRDGANYEQYF.

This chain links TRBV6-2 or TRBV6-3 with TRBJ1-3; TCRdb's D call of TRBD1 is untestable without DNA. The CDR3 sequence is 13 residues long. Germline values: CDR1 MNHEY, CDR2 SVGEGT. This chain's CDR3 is CASRRDSGNTIYF.

The CDR3 protein is CASSESRDRINEQFF. The chain uses TRBV2 and TRBJ2-1; TCRdb names TRBD1, which stays unverified in the absence of DNA. CDR1 and CDR2 (germline): SNHLY, FYNNEI. The CDR3 is 15 residues long.

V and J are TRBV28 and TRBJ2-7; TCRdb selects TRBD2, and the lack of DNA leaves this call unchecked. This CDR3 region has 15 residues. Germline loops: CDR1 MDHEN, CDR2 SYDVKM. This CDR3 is CASSSTSGEGYKQYF.

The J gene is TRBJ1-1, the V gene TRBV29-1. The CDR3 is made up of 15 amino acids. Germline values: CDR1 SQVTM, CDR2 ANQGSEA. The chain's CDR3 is CSVESVGGWSTEAFF.

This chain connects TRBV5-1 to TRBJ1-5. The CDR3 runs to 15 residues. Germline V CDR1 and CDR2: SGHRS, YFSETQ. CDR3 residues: CASSFGFGGNQPQHF.

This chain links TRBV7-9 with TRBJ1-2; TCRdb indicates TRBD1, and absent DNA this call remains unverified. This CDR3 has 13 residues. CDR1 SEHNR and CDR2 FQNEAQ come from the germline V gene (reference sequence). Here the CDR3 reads CASSLPGLYGYTF.

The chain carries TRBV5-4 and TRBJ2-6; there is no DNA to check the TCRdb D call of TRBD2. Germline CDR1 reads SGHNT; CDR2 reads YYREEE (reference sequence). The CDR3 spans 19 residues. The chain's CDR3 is CASSGISSGGAGGANVLTF.

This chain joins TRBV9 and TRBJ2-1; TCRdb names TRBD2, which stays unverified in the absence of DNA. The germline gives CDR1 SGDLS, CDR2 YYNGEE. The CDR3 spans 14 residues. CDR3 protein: CASSAGTSGAKEFF.

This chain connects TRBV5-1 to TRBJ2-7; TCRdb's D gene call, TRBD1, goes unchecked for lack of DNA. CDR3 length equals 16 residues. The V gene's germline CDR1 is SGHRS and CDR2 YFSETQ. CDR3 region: CASSEYRDRGFYEQYF.

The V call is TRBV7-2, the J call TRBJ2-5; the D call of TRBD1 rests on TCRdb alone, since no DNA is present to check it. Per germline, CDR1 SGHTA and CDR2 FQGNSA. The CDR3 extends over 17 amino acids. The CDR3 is CASSLGWGVSSQETQYF.

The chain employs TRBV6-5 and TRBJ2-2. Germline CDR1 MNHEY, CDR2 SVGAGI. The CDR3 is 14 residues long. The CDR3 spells CASSYSTFAGELFF.

The CDR3 spells CSAPGAGDVLEQYF. The chain joins TRBV20-1 to TRBJ2-7; lacking DNA, the TRBD1 call made by TCRdb goes unchecked. Per the germline V gene, CDR1 is DFQATT and CDR2 is SNEGSKA (reference sequence). The CDR3 sequence is 14 residues long.

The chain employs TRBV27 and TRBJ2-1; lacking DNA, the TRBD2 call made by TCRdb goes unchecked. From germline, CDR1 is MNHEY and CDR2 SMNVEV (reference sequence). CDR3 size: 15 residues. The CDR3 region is CASSPGGAYYNEQFF.

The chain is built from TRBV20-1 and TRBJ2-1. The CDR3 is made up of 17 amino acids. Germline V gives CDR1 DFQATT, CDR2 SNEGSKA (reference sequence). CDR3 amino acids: CSAPNLGISSSYNEQFF.

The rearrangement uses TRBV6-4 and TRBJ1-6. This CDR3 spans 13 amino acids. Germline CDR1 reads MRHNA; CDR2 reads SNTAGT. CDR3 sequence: CASSAVGSPPLHF.

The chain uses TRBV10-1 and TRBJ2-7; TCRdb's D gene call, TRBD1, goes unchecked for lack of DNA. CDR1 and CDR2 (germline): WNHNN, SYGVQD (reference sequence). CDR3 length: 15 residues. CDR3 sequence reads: CARGRGLSIPYEQYF.

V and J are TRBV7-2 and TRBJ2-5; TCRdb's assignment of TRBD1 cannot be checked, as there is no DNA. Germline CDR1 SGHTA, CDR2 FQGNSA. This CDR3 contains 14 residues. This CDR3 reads CASIQGSFQETQYF.

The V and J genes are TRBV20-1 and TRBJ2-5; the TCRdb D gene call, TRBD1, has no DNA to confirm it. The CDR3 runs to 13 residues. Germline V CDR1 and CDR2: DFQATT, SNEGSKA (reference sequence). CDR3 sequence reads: CSAPWGQQETQYF.

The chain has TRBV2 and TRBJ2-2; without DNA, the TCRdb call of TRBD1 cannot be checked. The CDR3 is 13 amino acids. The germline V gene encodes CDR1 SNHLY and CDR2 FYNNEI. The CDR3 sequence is CATSGVAPGELFF.

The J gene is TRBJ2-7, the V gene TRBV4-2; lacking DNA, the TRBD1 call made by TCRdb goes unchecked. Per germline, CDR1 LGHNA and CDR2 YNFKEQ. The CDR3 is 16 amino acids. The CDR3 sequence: CASSQDRGARSYEQYF.

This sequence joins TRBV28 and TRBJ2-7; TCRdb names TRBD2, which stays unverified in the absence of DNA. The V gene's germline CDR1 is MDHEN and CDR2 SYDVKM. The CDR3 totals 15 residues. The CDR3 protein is CASSLQGLPSYEQYF.

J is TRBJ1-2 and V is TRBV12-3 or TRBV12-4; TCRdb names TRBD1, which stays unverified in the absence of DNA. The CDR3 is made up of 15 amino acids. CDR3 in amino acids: CASSRVLNPGYGYTF.